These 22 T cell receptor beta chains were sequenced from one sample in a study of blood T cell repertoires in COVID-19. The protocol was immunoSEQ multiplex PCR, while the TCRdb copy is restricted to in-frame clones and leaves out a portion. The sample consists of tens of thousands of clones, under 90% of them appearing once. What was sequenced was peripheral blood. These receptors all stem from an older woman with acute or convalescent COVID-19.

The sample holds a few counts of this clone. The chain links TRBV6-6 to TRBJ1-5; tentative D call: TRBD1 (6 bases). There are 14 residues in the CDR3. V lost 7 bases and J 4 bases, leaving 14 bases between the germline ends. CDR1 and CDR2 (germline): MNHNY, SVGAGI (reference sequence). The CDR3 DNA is TGTGCCAGCATTGCGGGGGGCTTGAATCAGCCCCAGCATTTT. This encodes CASIAGGLNQPQHF.

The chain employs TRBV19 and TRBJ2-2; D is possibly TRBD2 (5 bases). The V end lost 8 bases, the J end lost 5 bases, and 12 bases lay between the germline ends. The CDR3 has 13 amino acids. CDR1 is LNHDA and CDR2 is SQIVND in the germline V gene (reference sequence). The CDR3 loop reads CASHIGGTGELFF. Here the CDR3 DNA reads TGTGCCAGTCACATCGGAGGAACCGGGGAGCTGTTTTTT.

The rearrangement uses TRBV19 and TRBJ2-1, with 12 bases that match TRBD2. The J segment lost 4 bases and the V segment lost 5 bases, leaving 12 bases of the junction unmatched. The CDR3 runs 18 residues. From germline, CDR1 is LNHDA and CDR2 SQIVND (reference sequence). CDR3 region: CASSSRLAGEVVYNEQFF. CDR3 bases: TGTGCCAGTAGTTCGAGACTAGCGGGGGAGGTCGTGTACAATGAGCAGTTCTTC.

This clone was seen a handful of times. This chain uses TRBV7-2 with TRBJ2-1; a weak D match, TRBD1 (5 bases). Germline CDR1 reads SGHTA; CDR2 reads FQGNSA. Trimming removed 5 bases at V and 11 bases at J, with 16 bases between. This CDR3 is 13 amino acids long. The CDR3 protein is CASSTRQTPQQFF. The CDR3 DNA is TGTGCCAGCAGCACCCGACAGACACCTCAGCAGTTCTTC.

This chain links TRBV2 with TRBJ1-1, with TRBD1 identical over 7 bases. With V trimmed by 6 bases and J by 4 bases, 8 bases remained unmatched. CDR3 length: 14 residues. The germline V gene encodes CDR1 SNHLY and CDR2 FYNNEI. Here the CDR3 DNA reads TGTGCCAGCAGGGAAAATGCAGGGGGCACTGAAGCTTTCTTT. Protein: CASRENAGGTEAFF. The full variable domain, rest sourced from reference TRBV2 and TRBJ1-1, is EPEVTQTPSHQVTQMGQEVILRCVPISNHLYFYWYRQILGQKVEFLVSFYNNEISEKSEIFDDQFSVERPDGSNFTLKIRSTKLEDSAMYFCASRENAGGTEAFFGQGTRLTVV.

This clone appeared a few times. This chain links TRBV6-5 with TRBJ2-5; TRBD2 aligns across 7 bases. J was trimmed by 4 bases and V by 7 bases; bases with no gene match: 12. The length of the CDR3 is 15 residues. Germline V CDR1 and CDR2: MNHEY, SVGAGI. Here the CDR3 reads CASNLAVVGGETQYF. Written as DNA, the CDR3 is TGTGCCAGCAACCTAGCGGTCGTCGGGGGAGAGACCCAGTACTTC.

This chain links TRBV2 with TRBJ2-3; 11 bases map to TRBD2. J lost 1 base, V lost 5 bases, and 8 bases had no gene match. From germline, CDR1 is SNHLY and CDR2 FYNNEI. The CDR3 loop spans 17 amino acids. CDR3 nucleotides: TGTGCCAGCAGTCCATACACACTAGCGGGGGGCACAGATACGCAGTATTTT. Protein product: CASSPYTLAGGTDTQYF.

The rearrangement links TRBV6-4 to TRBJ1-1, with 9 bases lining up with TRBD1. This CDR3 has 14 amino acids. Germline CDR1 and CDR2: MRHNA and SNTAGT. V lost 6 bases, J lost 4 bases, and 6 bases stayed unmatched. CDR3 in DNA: TGTGCCAGCAGCCTAGACAGGGGGAGCACTGAAGCTTTCTTT. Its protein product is CASSLDRGSTEAFF.

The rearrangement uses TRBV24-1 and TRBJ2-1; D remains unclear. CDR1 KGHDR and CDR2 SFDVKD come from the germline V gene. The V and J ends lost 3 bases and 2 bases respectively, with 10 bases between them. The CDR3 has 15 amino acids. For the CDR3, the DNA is TGTGCCACCAGTGATCTTGCGGAGACCTACAATGAGCAGTTCTTC. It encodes CATSDLAETYNEQFF.

This chain's CDR3 is CASSPLGLNGYGYTF. The CDR3 DNA reads as TGCGCCAGCAGCCCTCTCGGACTTAACGGCTATGGCTACACCTTC. The chain uses TRBV5-1 and TRBJ1-2; no clear D. The ends were cut back, 4 bases at V and 4 bases at J, with 17 bases in the middle. Germline V gives CDR1 SGHRS, CDR2 YFSETQ. This CDR3 spans 15 amino acids.

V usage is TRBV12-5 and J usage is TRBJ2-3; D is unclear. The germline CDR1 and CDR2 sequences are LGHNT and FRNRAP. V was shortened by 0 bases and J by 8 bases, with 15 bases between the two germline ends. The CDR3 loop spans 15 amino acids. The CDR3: CASGLVMGTPVTQYF. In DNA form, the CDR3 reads TGTGCTAGTGGTTTGGTAATGGGCACCCCGGTTACGCAGTATTTT.

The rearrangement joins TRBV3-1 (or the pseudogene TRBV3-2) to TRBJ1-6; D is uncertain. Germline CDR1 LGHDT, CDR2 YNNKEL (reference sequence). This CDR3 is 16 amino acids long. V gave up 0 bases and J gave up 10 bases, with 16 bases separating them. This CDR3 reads CASSQERQAGRSPLHF. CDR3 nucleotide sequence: TGTGCCAGCAGCCAAGAACGGCAGGCCGGCAGGTCACCCCTCCACTTT.

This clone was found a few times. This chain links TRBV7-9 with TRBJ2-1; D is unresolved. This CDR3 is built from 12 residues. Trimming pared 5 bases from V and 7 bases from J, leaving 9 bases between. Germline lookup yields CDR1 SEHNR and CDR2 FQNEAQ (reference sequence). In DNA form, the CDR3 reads TGTGCCAGCAGCACGACGGGTAATGAGCAGTTCTTC. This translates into CASSTTGNEQFF.

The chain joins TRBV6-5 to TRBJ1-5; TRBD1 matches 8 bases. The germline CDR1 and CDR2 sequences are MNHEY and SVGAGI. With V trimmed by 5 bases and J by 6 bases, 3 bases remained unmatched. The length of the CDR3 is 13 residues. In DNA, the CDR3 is TGTGCCAGCAGTCGGACAGGGAGTCAGCCCCAGCATTTT. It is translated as CASSRTGSQPQHF.

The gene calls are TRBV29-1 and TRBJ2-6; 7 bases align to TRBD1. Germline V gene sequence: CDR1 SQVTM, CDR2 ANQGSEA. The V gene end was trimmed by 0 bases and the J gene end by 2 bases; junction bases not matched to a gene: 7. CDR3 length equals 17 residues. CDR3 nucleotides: TGCAGCGTTGAAGACGGGACAGTGATTCCTGGGGCCAACGTCCTGACTTTC. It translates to CSVEDGTVIPGANVLTF.

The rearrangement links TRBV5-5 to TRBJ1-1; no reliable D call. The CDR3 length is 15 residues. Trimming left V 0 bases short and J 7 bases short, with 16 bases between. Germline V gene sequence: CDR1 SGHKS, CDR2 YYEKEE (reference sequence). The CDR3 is CASSLAGPLPREAFF. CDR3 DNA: TGTGCCAGCAGCTTGGCTGGGCCCCTACCCCGTGAAGCTTTCTTT.

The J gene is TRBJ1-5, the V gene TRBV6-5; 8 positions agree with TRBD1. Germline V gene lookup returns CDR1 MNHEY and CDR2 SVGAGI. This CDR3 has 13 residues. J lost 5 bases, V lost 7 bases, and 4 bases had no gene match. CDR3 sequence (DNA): TGTGCCAGCAACCCGGACAGGGATCAGCCCCAGCATTTT. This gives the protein CASNPDRDQPQHF.

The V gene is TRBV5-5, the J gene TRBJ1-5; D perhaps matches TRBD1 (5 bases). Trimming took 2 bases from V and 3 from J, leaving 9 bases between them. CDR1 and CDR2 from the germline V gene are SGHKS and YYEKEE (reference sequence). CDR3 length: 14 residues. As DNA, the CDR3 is TGTGCCAGCAGCTTTCCGGGGGACAATCAGCCCCAGCATTTT. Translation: CASSFPGDNQPQHF.

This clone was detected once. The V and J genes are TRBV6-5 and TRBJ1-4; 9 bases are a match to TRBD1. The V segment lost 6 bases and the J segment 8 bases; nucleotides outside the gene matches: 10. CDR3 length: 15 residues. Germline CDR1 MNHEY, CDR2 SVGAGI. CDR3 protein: CASSSTGTGREKLFF. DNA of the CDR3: TGTGCCAGCAGCTCCACCGGGACAGGGAGGGAAAAACTGTTTTTT.

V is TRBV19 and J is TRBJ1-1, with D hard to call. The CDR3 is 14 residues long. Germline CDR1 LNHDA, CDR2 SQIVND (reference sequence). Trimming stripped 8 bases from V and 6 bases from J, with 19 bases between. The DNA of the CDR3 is TGTGCCAGTTTCCGGGAGCCTTTTAGGCCTGAAGCTTTCTTT. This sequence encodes CASFREPFRPEAFF.

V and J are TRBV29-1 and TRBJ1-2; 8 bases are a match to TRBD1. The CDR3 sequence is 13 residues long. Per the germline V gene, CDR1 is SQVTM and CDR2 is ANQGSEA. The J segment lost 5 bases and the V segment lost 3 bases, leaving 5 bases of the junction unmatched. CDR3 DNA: TGCAGCGTTGACCCTAGACAGGGGTATGGCTACACCTTC. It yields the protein CSVDPRQGYGYTF.

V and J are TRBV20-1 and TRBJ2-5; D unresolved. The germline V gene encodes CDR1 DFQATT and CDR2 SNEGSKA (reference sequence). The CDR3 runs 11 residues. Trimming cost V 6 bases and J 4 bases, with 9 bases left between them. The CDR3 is CSALRAETQYF. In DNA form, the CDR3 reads TGCAGTGCGCTCCGAGCAGAGACCCAGTACTTC.